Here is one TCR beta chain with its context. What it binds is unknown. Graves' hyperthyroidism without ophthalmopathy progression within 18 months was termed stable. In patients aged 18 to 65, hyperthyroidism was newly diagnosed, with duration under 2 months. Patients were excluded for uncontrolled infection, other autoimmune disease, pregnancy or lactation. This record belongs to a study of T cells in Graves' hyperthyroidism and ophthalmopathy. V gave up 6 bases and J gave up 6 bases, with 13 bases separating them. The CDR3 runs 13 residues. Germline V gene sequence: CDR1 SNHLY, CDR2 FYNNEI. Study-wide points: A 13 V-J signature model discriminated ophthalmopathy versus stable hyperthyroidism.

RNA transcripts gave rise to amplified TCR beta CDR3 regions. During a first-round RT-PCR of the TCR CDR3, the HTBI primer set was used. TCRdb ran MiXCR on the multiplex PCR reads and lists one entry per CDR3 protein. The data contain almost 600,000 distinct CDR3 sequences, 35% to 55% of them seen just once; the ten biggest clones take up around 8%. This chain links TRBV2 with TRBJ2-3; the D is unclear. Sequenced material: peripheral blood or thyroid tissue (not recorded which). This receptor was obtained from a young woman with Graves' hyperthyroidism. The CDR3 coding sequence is TGTGCCAGCAGCCCTCCCCCCGCCGATACGCAGTATTTT. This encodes CASSPPPADTQYF. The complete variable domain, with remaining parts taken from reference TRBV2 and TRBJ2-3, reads EPEVTQTPSHQVTQMGQEVILRCVPISNHLYFYWYRQILGQKVEFLVSFYNNEISEKSEIFDDQFSVERPDGSNFTLKIRSTKLEDSAMYFCASSPPPADTQYFGPGTRLTVL.